Following are 5 T cell receptor beta chains from one sample sequenced in a study of blood T cell repertoires in COVID-19. Some clones are missing from TCRdb's copy, which holds only in-frame ones; the method was immunoSEQ multiplex PCR. The table records fewer than 200,000 clones, roughly 86% of them present only once. The specimen sequenced was peripheral blood. All receptors come from a man between 40 and 49 years old who had recovered from COVID-19.

This clone was recorded a few times. The CDR3 is CASSLDAGGPLYNEQFF. For the CDR3, the DNA is TGTGCCAGCAGCTTAGATGCGGGGGGCCCCCTCTACAATGAGCAGTTCTTC. The V and J genes are TRBV7-8 and TRBJ2-1; 8 bases map to TRBD2. The CDR3 has 17 amino acids. CDR1 is SGHVS and CDR2 is FQNEAQ in the germline V gene. Trimming removed 1 base from V and 3 bases from J; junction bases left unmatched: 8.

J is TRBJ2-7 and V is TRBV9, with no clear D. The V end lost 3 bases, the J end lost 0 bases, and 7 bases lay between the germline ends. Germline V gives CDR1 SGDLS, CDR2 YYNGEE. This CDR3 is 13 amino acids long. In DNA, the CDR3 is TGTGCCAGCAGCGGCGCGGACTCCTACGAGCAGTACTTC. Protein sequence: CASSGADSYEQYF.

This sequence joins TRBV4-2 and TRBJ2-3, with 12 bases aligning to TRBD2. The ends lost 5 bases at V and 4 bases at J; junction bases unmatched: 4. Germline V gene data show CDR1 as LGHNA and CDR2 as YNFKEQ. The length of the CDR3 is 15 residues. Here the CDR3 reads CASSALAGGSDTQYF. CDR3 nucleotide sequence: TGTGCCAGCAGCGCCCTAGCGGGAGGGTCAGATACGCAGTATTTT.

The V call is TRBV6-5, the J call TRBJ1-3; D ambiguous. Per germline, CDR1 MNHEY and CDR2 SVGAGI. The length of the CDR3 is 12 residues. The V and J ends lost 6 bases and 0 bases respectively, with 3 bases between them. The CDR3 DNA is TGTGCCAGCAGCCACTCTGGAAACACCATATATTTT. Protein product: CASSHSGNTIYF.

The chain employs TRBV5-8 and TRBJ2-1; D is possibly TRBD2 (5 bases). Germline lookup yields CDR1 SGHTS and CDR2 YDEGEE. There are 15 residues in the CDR3. Trimming took off 4 bases at V and 3 bases at J, with 14 bases between the two ends. The CDR3 DNA sequence: TGTGCCAGCAGCCGAGGACTTTCAGTCTACAATGAGCAGTTCTTC. Residues: CASSRGLSVYNEQFF.